One sample yielded the 10 T cell receptor beta chains listed below, sequenced in a study of blood T cells in healthy people across ages. Using a J-beta primer mix together with a sample-barcoded 5' primer, a second PCR was run for roughly 6 to 11 cycles. One entry per CDR3 protein results from TCRdb running MiXCR on the 5' RACE reads. Here the sample spans more than 600,000 distinct CDR3 sequences, approximately 25% being singletons. These data also featured in a second study, about T cells of mothers and their children.

Sample: blood. Every receptor here comes from a boy aged 5-17 years in good health.

This clonotype was picked up many times. The V call is TRBV10-3, the J call TRBJ2-5, with unresolved D. With 3 bases removed from V and 3 bases from J, the gap between germline ends came to 5 bases. This CDR3 contains 12 residues. Germline assignment: CDR1 ENHRY and CDR2 SYGVKD. DNA of the CDR3: TGTGCCATCAGTGATTGGAAAGAGACCCAGTACTTC. Translating gives CAISDWKETQYF.

In its sample, this clonotype was seen a few times. The chain links TRBV7-2 to TRBJ1-6, with 9 bases aligning to TRBD1. Germline lookup yields CDR1 SGHTA and CDR2 FQGNSA. The CDR3 is made up of 15 amino acids. The trim removed 5 bases at V and 11 bases at J, leaving 10 bases unmatched. CDR3 sequence (DNA): TGTGCCAGCAGCCGACGGGACAGGGAAACACCACCCCTCCACTTT. It encodes CASSRRDRETPPLHF.

The chain couples TRBV12-5 to TRBJ2-1, with a weak D call TRBD2 (5 bases). Trimming cost V 0 bases and J 9 bases, with 12 bases left between them. Looked up from germline, CDR1 is LGHNT and CDR2 is FRNRAP. This CDR3 has 14 amino acids. CDR3 DNA sequence: TGTGCTAGTGGTTTGGTATCCCTGGAGGTTGAGCAGTTCTTC. It codes for CASGLVSLEVEQFF.

The genes are TRBV13 and TRBJ2-1; the match to TRBD2 covers 9 bases. The CDR3 is made up of 15 amino acids. Germline V lookup: CDR1 PRHDT, CDR2 FYEKMQ (reference sequence). J was trimmed by 6 bases and V by 6 bases; bases with no gene match: 9. For the CDR3, the DNA is TGTGCCAGCAGTGCTAGCGGGGCAGTTCTCAATGAGCAGTTCTTC. Translation: CASSASGAVLNEQFF.

Only a few counts were recorded for this clonotype. J is TRBJ2-2 and V is TRBV12-3 or TRBV12-4; D not certain. V was pared by 5 bases and J by 7 bases, with 8 bases between. The length of the CDR3 is 12 residues. Written as DNA, the CDR3 is TGTGCCAGCAGTCTTCCTGTCGGGGAGCTGTTTTTT. Translated: CASSLPVGELFF.

The chain combines TRBV20-1 with TRBJ2-5, with D tentatively TRBD1 or TRBD2 (6 bases each). The CDR3 has 13 residues. With 3 bases removed from V and 5 bases from J, the gap between germline ends came to 13 bases. CDR1 and CDR2 (germline): DFQATT, SNEGSKA (reference sequence). The chain's CDR3 is CSASRGGRETQYF. The CDR3 region has the DNA TGCAGTGCTAGCCGTGGGGGGCGGGAGACCCAGTACTTC.

The chain couples TRBV5-1 to TRBJ2-5; 9 bases line up with TRBD2. The J call is in doubt because the DNA end fits TRBJ2-1 better. The germline CDR1 and CDR2 sequences are SGHRS and YFSETQ. This CDR3 comprises 15 residues. In DNA, the CDR3 is TGCGCCAGCAGTACGGTTCTAGCGGGAAGAAATGAGCAGTTCTTC. Its protein is CASSTVLAGRNEQFF.

The table lists this clonotype with a few counts. The rearrangement links TRBV5-1 to TRBJ1-5, with D maybe TRBD1 (5 bases). Between the trimmed V and J ends, which lost 4 bases and 1 base, there was a span of 12 bases. The CDR3 has 15 residues. Germline assignment: CDR1 SGHRS and CDR2 YFSETQ. The CDR3 coding sequence is TGCGCCAGCAGCCCCGCCGGGGGGAGCAATCAGCCCCAGCATTTT. Translation gives CASSPAGGSNQPQHF. The variable domain in full, completed from reference TRBV5-1 and TRBJ1-5, reads KAGVTQTPRYLIKTRGQQVTLSCSPISGHRSVSWYQQTPGQGLQFLFEYFSETQRNKGNFPGRFSGRQFSNSRSEMNVSTLELGDSALYLCASSPAGGSNQPQHFGDGTRLSIL.

This clonotype was seen a handful of times. The chain has TRBV7-9 and TRBJ2-7, with D tentatively TRBD2 (5 bases). The CDR3 totals 12 residues. Trimming removed 5 bases from V and 6 bases from J, with 11 bases in between. Germline-derived CDR1 and CDR2 are SEHNR and FQNEAQ (reference sequence). CDR3 sequence reads: CASSPRGVEQYF. In nucleotides, the CDR3 is TGTGCCAGCAGCCCCCGGGGTGTCGAGCAGTACTTC.

This clonotype was observed a handful of times. J is TRBJ2-5 and V is TRBV20-1, with 14 bases identical to TRBD2. Judging by the DNA end, TRBJ2-1 fits better; the J call may be wrong. The CDR3 covers 14 residues. Germline CDR1 reads DFQATT; CDR2 reads SNEGSKA (reference sequence). CDR3 residues: CSGKGTSGSNEQFF. The DNA for the CDR3 is TGCAGTGGGAAAGGGACTAGCGGGAGTAATGAGCAGTTCTTC.